This TCR beta chain stems from a study of OX40 agonist ivuxolimab in advanced cancers. Overall study context: Those treated in dose escalation had hepatocellular carcinoma, melanoma, renal cell cancer or head and neck cancer.

V was pared by 4 bases and J by 2 bases, with 9 bases between. The CDR3 is 14 amino acids. Germline CDR1 and CDR2: MNHEY and SVGAGI. TCRdb keeps only in-frame clones here, not all; method: immunoSEQ multiplex PCR. The sample lists approximately 74,000 clones, roughly 88% occurring once. A history of autoimmune disease or systemic immunosuppression excluded patients. As regards this clone: Its cognate antigen is unknown.

The study's findings and limits: Average numbers of expanded clones were greater in CD8+ T cells than in CD4+. CD4+ and CD8+ blood T cells expanded clonally by week 6 at 0.1 to 3.0 mg/kg.

This chain links TRBV6-5 with TRBJ1-3, with no clear D. The source material was CD4+ or CD8+ T cells sorted from blood, sampled in a trial of the OX40 agonist ivuxolimab. The clonotype comes from an adult with an advanced solid tumor such as melanoma, head and neck, liver or kidney cancer. The CDR3 DNA reads TGTGCCAGCAGTTCTCCTGGGGCTGGAAACACCATATATTTT. It translates to CASSSPGAGNTIYF.